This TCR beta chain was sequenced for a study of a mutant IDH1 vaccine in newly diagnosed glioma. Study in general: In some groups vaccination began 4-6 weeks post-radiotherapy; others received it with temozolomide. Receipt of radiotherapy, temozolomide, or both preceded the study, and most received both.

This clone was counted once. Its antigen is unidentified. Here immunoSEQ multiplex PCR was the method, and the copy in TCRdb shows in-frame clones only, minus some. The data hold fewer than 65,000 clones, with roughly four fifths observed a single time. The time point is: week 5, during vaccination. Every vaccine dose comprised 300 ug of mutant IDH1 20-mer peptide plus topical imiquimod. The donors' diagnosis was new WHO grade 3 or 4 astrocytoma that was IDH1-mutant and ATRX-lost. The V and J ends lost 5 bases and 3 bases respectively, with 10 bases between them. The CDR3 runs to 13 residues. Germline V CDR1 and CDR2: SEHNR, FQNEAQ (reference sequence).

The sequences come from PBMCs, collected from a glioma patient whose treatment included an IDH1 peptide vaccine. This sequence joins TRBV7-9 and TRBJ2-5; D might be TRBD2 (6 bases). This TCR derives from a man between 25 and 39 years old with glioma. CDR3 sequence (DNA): TGTGCCAGCAGCGGACCGGGAGAAGAGACCCAGTACTTC. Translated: CASSGPGEETQYF.